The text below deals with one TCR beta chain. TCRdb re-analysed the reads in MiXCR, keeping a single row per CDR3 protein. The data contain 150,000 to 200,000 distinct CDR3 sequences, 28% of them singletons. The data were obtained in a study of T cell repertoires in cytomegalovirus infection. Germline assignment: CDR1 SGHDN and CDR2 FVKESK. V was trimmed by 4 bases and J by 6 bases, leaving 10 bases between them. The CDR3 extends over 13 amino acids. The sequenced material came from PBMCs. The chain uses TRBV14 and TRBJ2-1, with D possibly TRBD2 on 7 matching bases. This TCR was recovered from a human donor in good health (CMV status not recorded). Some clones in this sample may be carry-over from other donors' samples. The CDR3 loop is CASSLGGANEQFF. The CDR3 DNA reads TGTGCCAGCAGCCTAGGGGGGGCCAATGAGCAGTTCTTC.